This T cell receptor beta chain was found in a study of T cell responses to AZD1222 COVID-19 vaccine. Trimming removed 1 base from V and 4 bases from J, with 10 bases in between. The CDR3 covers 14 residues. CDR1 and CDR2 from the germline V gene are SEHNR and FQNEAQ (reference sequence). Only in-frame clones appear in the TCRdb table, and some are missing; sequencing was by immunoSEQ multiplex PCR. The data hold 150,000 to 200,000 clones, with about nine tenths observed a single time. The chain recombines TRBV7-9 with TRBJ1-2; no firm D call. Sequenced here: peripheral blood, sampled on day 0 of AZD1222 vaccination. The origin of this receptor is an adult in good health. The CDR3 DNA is TGTGCCAGCAGCTTAGGCGGGGTACTCTATGGCTACACCTTC. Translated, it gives CASSLGGVLYGYTF.